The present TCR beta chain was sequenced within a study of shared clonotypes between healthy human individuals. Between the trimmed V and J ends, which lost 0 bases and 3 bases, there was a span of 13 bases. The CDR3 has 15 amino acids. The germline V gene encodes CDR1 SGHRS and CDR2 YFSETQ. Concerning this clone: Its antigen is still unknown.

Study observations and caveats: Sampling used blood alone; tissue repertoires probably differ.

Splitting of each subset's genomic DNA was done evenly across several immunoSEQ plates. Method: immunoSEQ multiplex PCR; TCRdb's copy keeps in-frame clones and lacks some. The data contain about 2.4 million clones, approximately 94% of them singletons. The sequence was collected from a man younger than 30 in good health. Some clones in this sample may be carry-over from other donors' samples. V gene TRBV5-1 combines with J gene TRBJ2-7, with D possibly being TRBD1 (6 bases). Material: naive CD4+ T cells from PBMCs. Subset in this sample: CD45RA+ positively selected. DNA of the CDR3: TGCGCCAGCAGCTTGGCGGGACAACCTAACTACGAGCAGTACTTC. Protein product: CASSLAGQPNYEQYF. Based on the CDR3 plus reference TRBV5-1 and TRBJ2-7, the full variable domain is KAGVTQTPRYLIKTRGQQVTLSCSPISGHRSVSWYQQTPGQGLQFLFEYFSETQRNKGNFPGRFSGRQFSNSRSEMNVSTLELGDSALYLCASSLAGQPNYEQYFGPGTRLTVT.